These 5 T cell receptor beta chains were sequenced from one sample in a study of beta chain features in type 1 diabetes (dated by TCRdb to 2016 to 2019). Library generation was performed with the immunoSEQ multiplex PCR assay. All of the isolated RNA was reverse transcribed with the High Capacity cDNA Reverse Transcription Kit, so expressed TCRB transcripts were sequenced. Entries here come from immuneACCESS through TCRdb and include only in-frame sequences with V and J called. Some clones fail to appear in such tables; in the studies checked, an unresolved V gene covers under half of the shortfall, and the cause of the remainder is unknown. The sample records roughly 400,000 clones, over 8.5% of which are singletons. The ten largest clones capture over 0.45% of the sample. The research as a whole found: A moderate but significant shortening of TCRB CDR3 length was observed in type 1 diabetes patients in all four CD4+ subsets.

These receptors have no known antigen. The sample consisted of central memory CD4+ T cells from blood. The receptors originated from a man aged 30-40 years with type 1 diabetes.

This clone was counted at least ten times. The rearrangement links TRBV15 to TRBJ2-7; D possibly matches TRBD1 or TRBD2 (5 bases each). Trimming took 6 bases from V and 4 from J, leaving 13 bases between them. The CDR3 has 13 residues. CDR1 is LNHNV, CDR2 YYDKDF, per germline (reference sequence). The CDR3 region is CATRRGVDYEQYF. CDR3 in DNA: TGTGCCACCAGGAGGGGAGTCGATTACGAGCAGTACTTC.

The CDR3 reads CASISHRDINTEAFF. CDR3 sequence (DNA): TGTGCCAGCATCTCACACCGGGACATCAACACTGAAGCTTTCTTT. The chain joins TRBV6-4 to TRBJ1-1, with D perhaps TRBD1 (6 bases). Trimming took 7 bases from V and 2 from J, leaving 17 bases between them. Germline loops: CDR1 MRHNA, CDR2 SNTAGT. The CDR3 spans 15 residues.

This clone has more than one count but fewer than ten. The chain combines TRBV27 with TRBJ2-5, with D uncertain. The CDR3 totals 13 residues. Trimming took off 5 bases at V and 1 base at J, with 8 bases between the two ends. Germline V CDR1 and CDR2: MNHEY, SMNVEV (reference sequence). CDR3 loop: CASSPTPQETQYF. DNA of the CDR3: TGTGCCAGCAGTCCGACCCCCCAAGAGACCCAGTACTTC.

This clone was counted a few times. CDR3 amino acids: CASTPPSGTSSYNEQFF. The CDR3 DNA reads as TGTGCCAGCACTCCTCCGTCCGGGACTAGCTCCTACAATGAGCAGTTCTTC. The chain links TRBV28 to TRBJ2-1; the match to TRBD2 covers 8 bases. Losses at the gene ends were 7 bases for V and 0 bases for J; bases not matched to a gene: 11. The CDR3 runs 17 residues. Germline V gives CDR1 MDHEN, CDR2 SYDVKM.

This clone was counted only a few times. This sequence joins TRBV28 and TRBJ1-4; D not resolved. Trimming pared 0 bases from V and 3 bases from J, leaving 5 bases between. This CDR3 contains 14 residues. CDR1 MDHEN and CDR2 SYDVKM come from the germline V gene. The CDR3 DNA sequence: TGTGCCAGCAGTTTATGGGGTGCTAATGAAAAACTGTTTTTT. Translation gives CASSLWGANEKLFF. Combining the CDR3 with reference TRBV28 and TRBJ1-4 gives the whole variable domain DVKVTQSSRYLVKRTGEKVFLECVQDMDHENMFWYRQDPGLGLRLIYFSYDVKMKEKGDIPEGYSVSREKKERFSLILESASTNQTSMYLCASSLWGANEKLFFGSGTQLSVL.